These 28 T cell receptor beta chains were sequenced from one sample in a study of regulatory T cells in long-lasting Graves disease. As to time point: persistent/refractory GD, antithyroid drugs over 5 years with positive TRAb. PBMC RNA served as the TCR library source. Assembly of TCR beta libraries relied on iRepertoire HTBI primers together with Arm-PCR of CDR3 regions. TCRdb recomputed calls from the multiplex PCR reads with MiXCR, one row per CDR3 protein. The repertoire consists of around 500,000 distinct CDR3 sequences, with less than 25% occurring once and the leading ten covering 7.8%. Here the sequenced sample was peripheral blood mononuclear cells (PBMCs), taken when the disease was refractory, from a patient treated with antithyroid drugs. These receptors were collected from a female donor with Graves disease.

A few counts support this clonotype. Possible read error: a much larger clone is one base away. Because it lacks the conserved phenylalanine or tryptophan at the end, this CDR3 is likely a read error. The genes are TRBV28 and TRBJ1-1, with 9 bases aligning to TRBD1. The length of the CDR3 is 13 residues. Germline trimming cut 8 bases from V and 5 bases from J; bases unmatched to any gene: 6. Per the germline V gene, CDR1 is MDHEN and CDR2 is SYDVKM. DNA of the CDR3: TGTGCCAGCGGTACAGGGGGCGAGACTGAAGCTTTCTAT. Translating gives CASGTGGETEAFY.

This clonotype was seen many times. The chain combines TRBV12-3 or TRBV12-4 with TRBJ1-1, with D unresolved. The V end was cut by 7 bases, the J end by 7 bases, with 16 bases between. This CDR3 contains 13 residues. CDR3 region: CASNSDAEGEAFF. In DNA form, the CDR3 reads TGTGCCAGCAACTCGGACGCAGAAGGTGAAGCTTTCTTT.

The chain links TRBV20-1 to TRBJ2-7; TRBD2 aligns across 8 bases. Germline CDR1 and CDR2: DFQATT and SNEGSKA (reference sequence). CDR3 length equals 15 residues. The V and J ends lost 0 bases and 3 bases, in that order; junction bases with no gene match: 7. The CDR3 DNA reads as TGCAGTGCTAGAGATCAGAATAGCGGGGTCTACGAGCAGTACTTC. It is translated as CSARDQNSGVYEQYF.

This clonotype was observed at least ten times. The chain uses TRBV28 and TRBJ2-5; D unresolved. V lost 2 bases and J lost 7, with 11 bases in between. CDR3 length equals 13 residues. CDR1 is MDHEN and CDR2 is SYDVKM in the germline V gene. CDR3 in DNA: TGTGCCAGCAGTTTAGTAGGGAAGGGGACCCAGTACTTC. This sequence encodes CASSLVGKGTQYF. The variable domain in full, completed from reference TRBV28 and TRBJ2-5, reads DVKVTQSSRYLVKRTGEKVFLECVQDMDHENMFWYRQDPGLGLRLIYFSYDVKMKEKGDIPEGYSVSREKKERFSLILESASTNQTSMYLCASSLVGKGTQYFGPGTRLLVL.

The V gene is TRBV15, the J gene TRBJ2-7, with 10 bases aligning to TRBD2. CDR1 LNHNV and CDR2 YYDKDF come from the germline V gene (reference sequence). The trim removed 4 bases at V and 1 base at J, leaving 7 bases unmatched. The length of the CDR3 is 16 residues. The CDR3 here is CATSIRAGGRSYEQYF. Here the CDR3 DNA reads TGTGCCACCAGCATCCGAGCGGGAGGGCGTTCCTACGAGCAGTACTTC.

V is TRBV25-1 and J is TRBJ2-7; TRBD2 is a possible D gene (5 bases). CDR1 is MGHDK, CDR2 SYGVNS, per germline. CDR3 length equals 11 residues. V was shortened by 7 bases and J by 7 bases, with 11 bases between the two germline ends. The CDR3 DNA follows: TGTGCCAGCAATCCTACGGGGGAGCAGTACTTC. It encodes CASNPTGEQYF.

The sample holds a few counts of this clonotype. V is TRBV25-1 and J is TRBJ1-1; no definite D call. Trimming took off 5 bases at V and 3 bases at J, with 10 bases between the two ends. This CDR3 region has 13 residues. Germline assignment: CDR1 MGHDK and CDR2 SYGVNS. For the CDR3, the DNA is TGTGCCAGCAGTCCCCAATTCGACACTGAAGCTTTCTTT. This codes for CASSPQFDTEAFF.

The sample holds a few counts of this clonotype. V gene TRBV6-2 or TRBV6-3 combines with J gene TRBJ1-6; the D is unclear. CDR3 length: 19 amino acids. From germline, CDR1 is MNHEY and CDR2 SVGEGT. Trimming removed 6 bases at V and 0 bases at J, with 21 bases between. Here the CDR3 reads CASSPHGLIVSSYNSPLHF. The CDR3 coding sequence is TGTGCCAGCAGCCCCCACGGACTAATCGTTAGCTCCTATAATTCACCCCTCCACTTT.

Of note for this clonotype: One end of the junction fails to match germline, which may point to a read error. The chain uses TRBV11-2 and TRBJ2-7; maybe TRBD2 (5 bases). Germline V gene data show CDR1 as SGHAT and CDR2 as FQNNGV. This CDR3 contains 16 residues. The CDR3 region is CASSQVSRRGSYEQYF. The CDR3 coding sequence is TGCGCCAGCAGCCAAGTGAGCCGGAGAGGGTCCTACGAGCAGTACTTC.

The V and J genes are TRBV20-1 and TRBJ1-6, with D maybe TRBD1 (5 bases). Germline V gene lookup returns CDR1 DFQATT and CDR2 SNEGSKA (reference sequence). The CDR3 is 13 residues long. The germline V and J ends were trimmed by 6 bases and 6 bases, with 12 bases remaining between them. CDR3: CSARGGTNSPLHF. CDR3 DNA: TGCAGTGCCCGGGGCGGGACTAATTCACCCCTCCACTTT.

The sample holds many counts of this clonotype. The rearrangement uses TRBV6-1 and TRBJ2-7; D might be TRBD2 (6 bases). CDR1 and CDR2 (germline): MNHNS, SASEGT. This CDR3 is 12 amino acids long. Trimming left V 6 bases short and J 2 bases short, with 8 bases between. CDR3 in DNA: TGTGCCAGCAGGACTAGTACCTACGAGCAGTACTTC. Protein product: CASRTSTYEQYF.

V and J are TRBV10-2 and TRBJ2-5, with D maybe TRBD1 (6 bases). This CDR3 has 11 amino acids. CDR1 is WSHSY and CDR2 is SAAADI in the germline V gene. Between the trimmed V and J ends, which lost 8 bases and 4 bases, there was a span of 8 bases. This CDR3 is CASEGGETQYF. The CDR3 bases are TGCGCCAGCGAAGGGGGAGAGACCCAGTACTTC.

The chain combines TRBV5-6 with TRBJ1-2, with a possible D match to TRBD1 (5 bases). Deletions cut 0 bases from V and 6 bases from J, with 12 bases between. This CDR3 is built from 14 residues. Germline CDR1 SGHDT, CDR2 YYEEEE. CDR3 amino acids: CASSLGREVHGYTF. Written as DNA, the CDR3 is TGTGCCAGCAGCTTGGGCAGGGAGGTACATGGCTACACCTTC.

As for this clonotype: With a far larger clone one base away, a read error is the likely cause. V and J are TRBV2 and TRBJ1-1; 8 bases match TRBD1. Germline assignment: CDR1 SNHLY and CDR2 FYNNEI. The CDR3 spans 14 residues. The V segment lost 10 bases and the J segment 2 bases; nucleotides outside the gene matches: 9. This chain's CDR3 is CANSPDRGNTEAFF. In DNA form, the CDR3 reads TGTGCCAACAGCCCCGACAGGGGAAACACTGAAGCTTTCTTT.

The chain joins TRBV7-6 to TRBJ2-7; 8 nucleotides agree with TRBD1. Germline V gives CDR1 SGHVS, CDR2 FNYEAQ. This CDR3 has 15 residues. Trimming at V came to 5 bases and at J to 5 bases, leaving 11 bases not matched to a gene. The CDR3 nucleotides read TGTGCCAGCAGCCCCGGGACAGGAAGGTTTCACGAGCAGTACTTC. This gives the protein CASSPGTGRFHEQYF.

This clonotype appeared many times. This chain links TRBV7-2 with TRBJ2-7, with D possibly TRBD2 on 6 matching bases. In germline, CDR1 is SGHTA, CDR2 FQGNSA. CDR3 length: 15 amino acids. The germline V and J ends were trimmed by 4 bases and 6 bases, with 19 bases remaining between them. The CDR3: CASSSTPDGGTEQYF. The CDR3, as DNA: TGTGCCAGCAGCTCCACCCCCGATGGAGGGACCGAGCAGTACTTC.

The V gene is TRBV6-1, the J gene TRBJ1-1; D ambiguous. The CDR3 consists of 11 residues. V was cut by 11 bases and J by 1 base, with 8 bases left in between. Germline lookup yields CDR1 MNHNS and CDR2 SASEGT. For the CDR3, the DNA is TGTGCCGCCCAGTGGAACACTGAAGCTTTCTTT. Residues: CAAQWNTEAFF.

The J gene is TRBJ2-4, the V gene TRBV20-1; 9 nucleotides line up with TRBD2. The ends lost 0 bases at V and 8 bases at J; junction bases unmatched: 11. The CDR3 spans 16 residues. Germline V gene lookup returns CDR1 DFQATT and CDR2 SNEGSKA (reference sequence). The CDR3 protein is CSARDLPASGIDIQYF. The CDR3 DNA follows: TGCAGTGCTAGAGATCTCCCGGCTAGCGGGATAGACATTCAGTACTTC.

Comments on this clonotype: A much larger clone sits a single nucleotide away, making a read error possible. As DNA, the CDR3 is TGTGCCAGCAGTAGTGCTAACTACAATGAGCAGTTCTTC. Amino acids: CASSSANYNEQFF. The chain links TRBV27 to TRBJ2-1, with no clear D. The CDR3 extends over 13 amino acids. V was pared by 5 bases and J by 3 bases, with 8 bases between. CDR1 MNHEY and CDR2 SMNVEV come from the germline V gene (reference sequence).

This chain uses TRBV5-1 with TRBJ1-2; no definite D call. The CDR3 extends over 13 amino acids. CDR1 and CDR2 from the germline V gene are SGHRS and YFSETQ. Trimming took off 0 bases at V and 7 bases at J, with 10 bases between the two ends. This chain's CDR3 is CASSLDGVSGYTF. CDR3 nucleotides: TGCGCCAGCAGCTTGGATGGGGTCTCTGGCTACACCTTC.

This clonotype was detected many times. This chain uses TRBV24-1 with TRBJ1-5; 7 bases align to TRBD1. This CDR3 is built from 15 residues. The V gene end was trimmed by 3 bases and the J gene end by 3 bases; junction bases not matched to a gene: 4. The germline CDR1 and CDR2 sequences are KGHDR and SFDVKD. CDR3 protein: CATSDGTANNQPQHF. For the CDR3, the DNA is TGTGCCACCAGTGATGGGACAGCCAACAATCAGCCCCAGCATTTT.

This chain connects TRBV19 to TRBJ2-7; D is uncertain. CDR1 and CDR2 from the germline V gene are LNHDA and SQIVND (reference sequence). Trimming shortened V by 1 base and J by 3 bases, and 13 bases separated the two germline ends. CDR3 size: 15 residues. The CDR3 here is CASSIADGADYEQYF. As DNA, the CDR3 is TGTGCCAGTAGTATAGCGGATGGAGCAGACTACGAGCAGTACTTC.

As DNA, the CDR3 is TGCAGTGCTAGGGGTTTCGGTGGCTACACCTTC. It yields the protein CSARGFGGYTF. The rearrangement links TRBV20-1 to TRBJ1-2; D uncertain. CDR3 length: 11 amino acids. Trimming left V 3 bases short and J 7 bases short, with 9 bases between. Germline values: CDR1 DFQATT, CDR2 SNEGSKA (reference sequence).

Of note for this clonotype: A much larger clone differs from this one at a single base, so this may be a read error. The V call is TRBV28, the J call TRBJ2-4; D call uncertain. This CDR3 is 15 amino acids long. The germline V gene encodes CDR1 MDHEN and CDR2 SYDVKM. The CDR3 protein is CASSDPGHSKSIQYF. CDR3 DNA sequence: TGTGCCAGCAGTGACCCCGGCCACAGTAAAAGCATTCAGTACTTC.

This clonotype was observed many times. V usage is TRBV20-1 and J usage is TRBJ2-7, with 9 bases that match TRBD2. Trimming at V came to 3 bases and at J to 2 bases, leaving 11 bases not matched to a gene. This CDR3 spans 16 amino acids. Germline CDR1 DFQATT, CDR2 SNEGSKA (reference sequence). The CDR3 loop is CSARSDNSGSPYEQYF. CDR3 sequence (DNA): TGCAGTGCTAGGTCAGATAATAGCGGGAGCCCCTACGAGCAGTACTTC.

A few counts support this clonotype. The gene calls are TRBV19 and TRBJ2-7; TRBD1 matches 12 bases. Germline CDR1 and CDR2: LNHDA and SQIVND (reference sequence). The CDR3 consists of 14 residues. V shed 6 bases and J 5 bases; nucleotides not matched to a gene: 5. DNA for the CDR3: TGTGCCAGTAGGGGACAGGGGGCGACGGACGAGCAGTACTTC. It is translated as CASRGQGATDEQYF.

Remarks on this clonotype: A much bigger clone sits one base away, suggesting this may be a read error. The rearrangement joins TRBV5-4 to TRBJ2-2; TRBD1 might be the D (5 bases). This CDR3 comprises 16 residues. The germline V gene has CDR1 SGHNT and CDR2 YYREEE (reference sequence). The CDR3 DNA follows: TGTGCCAGCAGCTTTTGGGGCATACGGAACACCAGGGAGCTGTTTTTT. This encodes CASSFWGIRNTRELFF. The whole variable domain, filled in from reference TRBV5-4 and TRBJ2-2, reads ETGVTQSPTHLIKTRGQQVTLRCSSQSGHNTVSWYQQALGQGPQFIFQYYREEENGRGNFPPRFSGLQFPNYSSELNVNALELDDSALYLCASSFWGIRNTRELFFGEGSRLTVL.

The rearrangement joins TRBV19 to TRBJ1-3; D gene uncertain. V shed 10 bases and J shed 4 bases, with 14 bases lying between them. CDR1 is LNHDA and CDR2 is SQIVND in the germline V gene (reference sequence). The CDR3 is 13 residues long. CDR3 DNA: TGTGCCACCCAAGACCGGGGAGGAAACACCATATATTTT. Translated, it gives CATQDRGGNTIYF.